A selection of T cell receptor beta chains follows, all from one sample in a study of cytomegalovirus exposure and HLA in healthy donors. Measured with immunoSEQ multiplex PCR; TCRdb has only the in-frame clones, and not every one. The sample comprises around 100,000 clones, about 70% of which are singletons, and around 4.9% rests with the top ten. Source material: PBMCs. These receptors came from a man aged 30-40 years in good health and CMV-seropositive. The CDR3 runs from the conserved cysteine through the conserved F or W. Fields, in order: D gene, clone size, J gene, V gene, CDR3 DNA, CDR3 protein. A D gene is named only where the DNA matches it firmly. Clone size is stated in some rows and not others, as once, few, many or a class when expanded.

>.|.|TRBJ1-5|TRBV7-3
TGTGCCAGCAGCTTAGATGTGGTTTTATTAGCCCAGCATTTT
CASSLDVVLLAQHF
>.|.|TRBJ2-1|TRBV16
TGTGCCAGCAGCCGCGAGGCGGAGCAGTTCTTC
CASSREAEQFF
>.|.|TRBJ2-3|TRBV5-1
TGCGCCAGCAGCCCCGAAGGACAGAGAACAGATACGCAGTATTTT
CASSPEGQRTDTQYF
>.|.|TRBJ1-6|TRBV19
TGTGCCAGTAGTATTCAGGGGCCCGGATCACCCCTCCACTTT
CASSIQGPGSPLHF
>TRBD1|.|TRBJ1-1|TRBV5-1
TGCGCCAGCAGCAAGGGACAGGTGAACACTGAAGCTTTCTTT
CASSKGQVNTEAFF
>TRBD2|.|TRBJ2-5|TRBV5-1
TGCGCCAGCAGCCTAGGGACTAGCGGGGGGATAGAGACCCAGTACTTC
CASSLGTSGGIETQYF
>.|few|TRBJ1-2|TRBV7-9
TGTGCCAGCAGCTTAGAGGCAGCTAACTATGGCTACCCCTTC
CASSLEAANYGYPF
>.|.|TRBJ2-3|TRBV7-9
TGTGCCAGCAGCTTACAGGTCCTTCCCACAGATACGCAGTATTTT
CASSLQVLPTDTQYF
>TRBD1|.|TRBJ1-1|TRBV6-6
TGTGCCAGCAGGGCGACAGGGGAGAACACTGAAGCTTTCTTT
CASRATGENTEAFF
>TRBD2|.|TRBJ2-1|TRBV19
TGTGCCAGTAGTATCCCCGGGCGGGGGGGTGGCGATGAGCAGTTCTTC
CASSIPGRGGGDEQFF
>TRBD1|.|TRBJ1-1|TRBV12-5
TGTGCTAGTGGTTCCAACCCGACAGGGGGCACTGAAGCTTTCTTT
CASGSNPTGGTEAFF
>TRBD1|.|TRBJ1-1|TRBV6-5
TGTGCCAGCAGTTCCGGACAGGGGGCGCGGGTCACTGAAGCTTTCTTT
CASSSGQGARVTEAFF
>TRBD2|.|TRBJ2-3|TRBV5-1
TGCGCCAGCAGGCCGACTAGCGGGGGGACGTCAGATACGCAGTATTTT
CASRPTSGGTSDTQYF
>TRBD1|.|TRBJ2-7|TRBV2
TGTGCCAGCACGAACCATGACAGGGCAGGCGAGCAGTACTTC
CASTNHDRAGEQYF
>.|.|TRBJ2-1|TRBV28
TGTGCCAGCAGTTTGGCCCTTGGGGGGATTAGTGAGCAGTTCTTC
CASSLALGGISEQFF
>TRBD1|few|TRBJ1-3|TRBV30
TGTGCCTGGCAACAGGGGCTAGCAGGAAACACCATATATTTT
CAWQQGLAGNTIYF
>.|.|TRBJ2-2|TRBV30
TGTGCCTGGAATAGAGGGAGAACCGGGGAGCTGTTTTTT
CAWNRGRTGELFF
>.|.|TRBJ2-1|TRBV14
TGTGCCAGCAGCCAAGGACTCTTCTACAATGAGCAGTTCTTC
CASSQGLFYNEQFF
>.|.|TRBJ2-3|TRBV11-2
TGTGCCAGCAGCTTGGGACTCAGCACAGATACGCAGTATTTT
CASSLGLSTDTQYF
>.|once|TRBJ1-3|TRBV9
TGTGCCAGCAGCGTAGGGCGGACAGACTCTGGAAACACCATATATTTT
CASSVGRTDSGNTIYF
>.|.|TRBJ1-1|TRBV2
TGTGCCGGGTCTAGGGAGCTGAACACTGAAGCTTTCTTT
CAGSRELNTEAFF
>TRBD1|.|TRBJ2-6|TRBV4-1
TGCGCCAGCAGCGACAGGGGGCTTGGGGCCAACGTCCTGACTTTC
CASSDRGLGANVLTF
>.|few|TRBJ1-4|TRBV6-1
TGTGCCTCCGGGAAAACTAATGAAAAACTGTTTTTT
CASGKTNEKLFF
>TRBD1|.|TRBJ1-4|TRBV5-1
TGCGCCAGCAGCTTTCTCGGGACAGGGGGGAATGAAAAACTGTTTTTT
CASSFLGTGGNEKLFF
>.|.|TRBJ2-7|TRBV30
TGTGCCTGGGGGGCTGGTTCCCAATTGGAGCAGTACTTC
CAWGAGSQLEQYF
>.|.|TRBJ2-5|TRBV5-1
TGCGCCAGCAGCGGAGGGACGTTTCAAGAGACCCAGTACTTC
CASSGGTFQETQYF
>TRBD2|once|TRBJ2-7|TRBV7-2
TGTGCCAGCAGCAATCTAGCGGGGGGTTACGAGCAGTACTTC
CASSNLAGGYEQYF
>.|once|TRBJ1-2|TRBV5-1
TGCGCCAGCAGCTTGATTCAGGGTGACTATGGCTACACCTTC
CASSLIQGDYGYTF
>.|.|TRBJ2-7|TRBV2
TGTGCCAGCAGCGGGAACAGGGCCGAGCAGTACTTC
CASSGNRAEQYF
>.|.|TRBJ2-3|TRBV9
TGTGCCAGCAGCGTAGCTCCAGGGGCTATCGAGGATACGCAGTATTTT
CASSVAPGAIEDTQYF
>TRBD1|.|TRBJ2-5|TRBV4-1
TGCGCCAGCAGCCAAGAGACAGGGGGCATCGAGGAGCAGTACTTC
CASSQETGGIEEQYF
>.|.|TRBJ2-2|TRBV7-2
TGTGCCAGCACCGGGAACACCGGGGAGCTGTTTTTT
CASTGNTGELFF
>TRBD1|.|TRBJ1-5|TRBV11-2
TGTGCCAGCAGCTGGGACAGGGTTCAGCCCCAGCATTTT
CASSWDRVQPQHF
>TRBD1|.|TRBJ1-2|TRBV29-1
TGCAGCGTTGGGGACAGCTCTAACTATGGCTACACCTTC
CSVGDSSNYGYTF
>TRBD1|.|TRBJ2-3|TRBV19
TGTGCCAGTAGTAACAGGGGCGCATACGGAGATACGCAGTATTTT
CASSNRGAYGDTQYF
>.|once|TRBJ2-7|TRBV4-1
TGCGCCAGCAGCCAAGTGGCATCCTACGAGCAGTACTTC
CASSQVASYEQYF
>TRBD1|.|TRBJ2-2|TRBV7-7
TGTGCCAGCAGCCGGGACAGGACCGGGGAGCTGTTTTTT
CASSRDRTGELFF
>TRBD1|.|TRBJ1-5|TRBV19
TGTGCCAGTCAGAGTGGACAGGGCCCGCATCAGCCCCAGCATTTT
CASQSGQGPHQPQHF
>TRBD1|.|TRBJ1-1|TRBV7-6
TGTGCCAGCAGCCCCTCGGACAGGCCGAACACTGAAGCTTTCTTT
CASSPSDRPNTEAFF
>TRBD1|.|TRBJ2-7|TRBV19
TGTGCCAGTAGCCCCTGGACAGGGAGCAACGAGCAGTACTTC
CASSPWTGSNEQYF
>TRBD2|.|TRBJ2-7|TRBV6-5
TGTGCCAGCAGCCTAGCGGGGGCTCGCTACGAGCAGTACTTC
CASSLAGARYEQYF